A single sample is the source of the 8 T cell receptor beta chains below, sequenced in a study of blood T cells in healthy people across ages. Primed by a sample-barcoded 5' primer and a J-beta primer mix, a second PCR proceeded for about 7 to 11 cycles. TCRdb ran MiXCR on the 5' RACE reads and lists one entry per CDR3 protein. The sample contains 590,000 or so distinct CDR3 sequences, 25% to 35% of which appear only once. Specimen: blood. The receptor source for this set is a woman at least 80 years old in good health.

This clonotype was counted ten times or more. This sequence joins TRBV5-6 and TRBJ2-7, with TRBD1 matching over 10 bases. Germline loops: CDR1 SGHDT, CDR2 YYEEEE. The CDR3 is 15 residues long. V trimming: 4 bases; J trimming: 5 bases; junction bases outside the gene matches: 9. CDR3 sequence (DNA): TGTGCCAGCAGCCTCACGCGGACAGGGGGTAACGAGCAGTACTTC. Translating it yields CASSLTRTGGNEQYF.

This clonotype appeared many times. The rearrangement links TRBV12-3 or TRBV12-4 to TRBJ1-1; TRBD1 matches at 11 bases. The trim removed 6 bases at V and 6 bases at J, leaving 6 bases unmatched. The CDR3 has 14 residues. The CDR3 nucleotides read TGTGCCAGCAGGAGCAGGGACAGGGGGGCTGAAGCTTTCTTT. It specifies CASRSRDRGAEAFF.

This clonotype was seen a few times. J is TRBJ1-6 and V is TRBV7-2; D possibly corresponds to TRBD1 (6 bases). The CDR3 runs 15 residues. V was cut by 3 bases and J by 5 bases, with 11 bases left in between. CDR1 SGHTA and CDR2 FQGNSA come from the germline V gene. The CDR3 sequence: CASSFLNRDNSPLHF. The DNA of the CDR3 is TGTGCCAGCAGCTTTTTGAACAGGGATAATTCACCCCTCCACTTT.

Turning to this clonotype: This may be a read error, as it is one base from a much larger clone. The chain carries TRBV5-5 and TRBJ2-1; possible D gene TRBD2, 6 bases. The CDR3 covers 12 residues. Germline loops: CDR1 SGHKS, CDR2 YYEKEE (reference sequence). This CDR3 reads CANSSGVNEQFF. Written as DNA, the CDR3 is TGTGCCAACAGCTCGGGGGTCAATGAGCAGTTCTTC.

This chain joins TRBV15 and TRBJ2-1; no clear D. The CDR3 consists of 14 residues. V was shortened by 1 base and J by 6 bases, with 10 bases between the two germline ends. The V gene's germline CDR1 is LNHNV and CDR2 YYDKDF (reference sequence). CDR3 in amino acids: CATSRVGQINEQFF. Written as DNA, the CDR3 is TGTGCCACCAGCAGAGTCGGGCAGATCAATGAGCAGTTCTTC.

This clonotype was recorded many times. The chain couples TRBV20-1 to TRBJ2-1; TRBD2 matches 10 bases. Germline CDR1 and CDR2: DFQATT and SNEGSKA (reference sequence). The CDR3 contains 15 residues. V trimming: 6 bases; J trimming: 0 bases; junction bases outside the gene matches: 5. Written as DNA, the CDR3 is TGCAGTGCCTTAGCGGGGGGTAGCTCCTACAATGAGCAGTTCTTC. As protein: CSALAGGSSYNEQFF.

This clonotype was counted many times. The chain has TRBV9 and TRBJ2-3; unclear D gene. V was cut by 0 bases and J by 0 bases, with 14 bases left in between. CDR3 length: 17 amino acids. Germline loops: CDR1 SGDLS, CDR2 YYNGEE. The DNA for the CDR3 is TGTGCCAGCAGCGTAGAGGTGGGCCACACGAGCACAGATACGCAGTATTTT. Protein sequence: CASSVEVGHTSTDTQYF.

The rearrangement uses TRBV10-3 and TRBJ2-5; 13 bases are shared with TRBD2. Trimming cost V 10 bases and J 3 bases; bases outside gene matches: 5. The germline CDR1 and CDR2 sequences are ENHRY and SYGVKD. The CDR3 covers 14 residues. This CDR3 reads CATRLAGGEETQYF. The CDR3 nucleotides read TGTGCCACCAGACTAGCGGGAGGTGAAGAGACCCAGTACTTC.